These 21 T cell receptor beta chains were sequenced from one sample in a study of Graves' ophthalmopathy and Graves' hyperthyroidism. Amplification of TCR beta CDR3 regions used RNA transcripts. First-round RT-PCR used HTBI primers; second-round multiplex PCR followed. TCRdb reprocessed the multiplex PCR reads with MiXCR, giving one entry per CDR3 protein. This table holds roughly 300,000 distinct CDR3 sequences, 17% found once. Source material: peripheral blood. The receptor source for this set is an adult man with Graves' ophthalmopathy.

This clonotype appeared many times. V is TRBV6-1 and J is TRBJ2-2; 12 bases line up with TRBD1. This CDR3 is built from 15 residues. With V trimmed by 7 bases and J by 6 bases, 6 bases remained unmatched. CDR1 MNHNS and CDR2 SASEGT come from the germline V gene. The chain's CDR3 is CASIYRDRGPGELFF. For the CDR3, the DNA is TGTGCCAGCATCTACCGGGACAGGGGGCCCGGGGAGCTGTTTTTT.

This clonotype has only a few counts. The rearrangement uses TRBV19 and TRBJ2-4; maybe TRBD2 (6 bases). The germline V gene has CDR1 LNHDA and CDR2 SQIVND (reference sequence). The CDR3 sequence is 15 residues long. V lost 8 bases and J 5 bases, leaving 19 bases between the germline ends. Here the CDR3 DNA reads TGTGCCAGTGCAACAAGAAGACTAGGGGAAAACATTCAGTACTTC. The encoded protein is CASATRRLGENIQYF.

This clonotype showed up many times. This rearrangement joins TRBV30 to TRBJ1-1, with a tentative D call TRBD1 (5 bases). The germline V and J ends were trimmed by 4 bases and 3 bases, with 15 bases remaining between them. Germline assignment: CDR1 GTSNPN and CDR2 SVGIG (reference sequence). CDR3 length: 14 residues. The CDR3 coding sequence is TGTGCCTGGAAAGGGGAACGGGGTTACACTGAAGCTTTCTTT. This sequence encodes CAWKGERGYTEAFF.

The rearrangement links TRBV10-3 to TRBJ2-5, with D possibly TRBD1 on 6 matching bases. V lost 4 bases and J lost 6, with 12 bases in between. The CDR3 spans 13 residues. Germline CDR1 is ENHRY and CDR2 is SYGVKD. The CDR3 nucleotides read TGTGCCATCAGTGGACAGGAGGCAAAGACCCAGTACTTC. Translated: CAISGQEAKTQYF.

This clonotype was seen many times. The chain joins TRBV5-7 to TRBJ2-2, with TRBD2 matching over 14 bases. TRBV5-7 has ORF status, its function being uncertain. The junction had 6 bases not matched to a gene; V was cut back by 3 bases and J by 5 bases. This CDR3 spans 17 amino acids. The CDR3 spells CASSWGLAGVKTGELFF. In nucleotides, the CDR3 is TGTGCCAGCAGCTGGGGACTAGCGGGAGTGAAAACCGGGGAGCTGTTTTTT.

This clonotype was picked up many times. DNA of the CDR3: TGTGCCAGCAGTTCTTTGACAGGGAGCAATCAGCCCCAGCATTTT. Its protein product is CASSSLTGSNQPQHF. The V and J genes are TRBV28 and TRBJ1-5; TRBD1 matches 7 bases. Looked up from germline, CDR1 is MDHEN and CDR2 is SYDVKM. This CDR3 region has 15 residues. The ends lost 4 bases at V and 1 base at J; junction bases unmatched: 4.

At least ten counts were recorded for this clonotype. This chain connects TRBV19 to TRBJ1-6; a weak D match, TRBD1 (6 bases). CDR3 length: 12 residues. V shed 9 bases and J shed 11 bases, with 14 bases lying between them. CDR1 is LNHDA, CDR2 SQIVND, per germline (reference sequence). The CDR3 is CASQGSGTPLHF. The CDR3 DNA reads TGTGCCAGCCAGGGGAGCGGAACACCCCTCCACTTT.

This clonotype was counted at least ten times. The chain combines TRBV12-3 or TRBV12-4 with TRBJ1-2; tentatively, D is TRBD1 (5 bases). This CDR3 region has 13 residues. Trimming pared 6 bases from V and 4 bases from J, leaving 12 bases between. CDR3 nucleotides: TGTGCCAGCAGGCCCGGGGCTAGCTATGGCTACACCTTC. This encodes CASRPGASYGYTF.

This clonotype was picked up many times. The gene calls are TRBV6-1 and TRBJ2-2, with D tentatively TRBD1 (5 bases). This CDR3 is 14 amino acids long. With 6 bases removed from V and 4 bases from J, the gap between germline ends came to 12 bases. From germline, CDR1 is MNHNS and CDR2 SASEGT. CDR3 sequence: CASRTAFGTGELFF. In DNA, the CDR3 is TGTGCCAGCAGGACAGCGTTCGGCACCGGGGAGCTGTTTTTT.

The sample holds many counts of this clonotype. The chain links TRBV2 to TRBJ1-6; no clear D gene. V shed 3 bases and J shed 9 bases, with 9 bases lying between them. Looked up from germline, CDR1 is SNHLY and CDR2 is FYNNEI. The CDR3 is 13 amino acids. For the CDR3, the DNA is TGTGCCAGCAGTGACACCTCGGGTTCACCCCTCCACTTT. Protein: CASSDTSGSPLHF.

The V call is TRBV6-1, the J call TRBJ2-7; possible D gene TRBD2, 7 bases. Trimming cost V 7 bases and J 2 bases, with 18 bases left between them. Germline CDR1 and CDR2: MNHNS and SASEGT. The CDR3 sequence is 15 residues long. CDR3 DNA: TGTGCCAGCACAGGAGGGGGGGCGCGGACCTACGAGCAGTACTTC. It encodes CASTGGGARTYEQYF.

With respect to this clonotype: This sequence may be a read error, since a much larger clone differs from it by one base. J is TRBJ2-7 and V is TRBV20-1; 9 nucleotides match TRBD2. The CDR3 is 15 residues long. Trimming at V came to 6 bases and at J to 7 bases, leaving 16 bases not matched to a gene. The germline CDR1 and CDR2 sequences are DFQATT and SNEGSKA (reference sequence). The CDR3 protein is CSANSQSRGGEEQYV. CDR3 coding DNA: TGCAGTGCCAATTCCCAGTCGCGGGGGGGGGAGGAGCAGTACGTC.

This clonotype was recorded at least ten times. The DNA for the CDR3 is TGTGCCAGCAGCTTATCACTAGCGGGAGAAGAGACCCAGTACTTC. As protein: CASSLSLAGEETQYF. The gene calls are TRBV7-9 and TRBJ2-5; 11 bases align to TRBD2. Losses at the gene ends were 2 bases for V and 3 bases for J; bases not matched to a gene: 2. Germline lookup yields CDR1 SEHNR and CDR2 FQNEAQ (reference sequence). The CDR3 length is 15 residues.

This clonotype was counted at least ten times. This chain uses TRBV5-5 with TRBJ2-5; D call uncertain. Germline CDR1 reads SGHKS; CDR2 reads YYEKEE (reference sequence). CDR3 length: 12 residues. Deletions cut 0 bases from V and 9 bases from J, with 9 bases between. The CDR3 spells CASSLGDPSQYF. In DNA form, the CDR3 reads TGTGCCAGCAGCTTGGGCGATCCATCCCAGTACTTC.

This clonotype was seen many times. This rearrangement joins TRBV20-1 to TRBJ2-7, with D maybe TRBD1 (5 bases). Germline assignment: CDR1 DFQATT and CDR2 SNEGSKA (reference sequence). V was cut by 3 bases and J by 2 bases, with 11 bases left in between. The length of the CDR3 is 13 residues. Written as DNA, the CDR3 is TGCAGTGCTAGCGTTGACAGTACCTACGAGCAGTACTTC. Translated: CSASVDSTYEQYF.

This clonotype was counted at least ten times. The chain couples TRBV20-1 to TRBJ1-2; 7 nucleotides align to TRBD1. The CDR3 contains 12 residues. Per the germline V gene, CDR1 is DFQATT and CDR2 is SNEGSKA (reference sequence). V shed 5 bases, J shed 8 bases, and the junction held 8 bases outside the gene matches. The CDR3 spells CSARQTGTGYTF. The CDR3 DNA reads TGCAGTGCTCGACAGACAGGGACCGGCTACACCTTC.

V gene TRBV28 combines with J gene TRBJ1-3; 8 bases align to TRBD1. This CDR3 contains 17 residues. The germline V gene has CDR1 MDHEN and CDR2 SYDVKM. After removal of 6 bases from V and 0 bases from J, the junction contained 10 bases not matched to a gene. The CDR3 nucleotides are TGTGCCAGCAGCTACGGGGACAGGTTTTACTCTGGAAACACCATATATTTT. Amino acid sequence: CASSYGDRFYSGNTIYF.

This clonotype was counted many times. Sequence at one end of the junction differs from germline and may be a read error. The chain links TRBV12-3 or TRBV12-4 to TRBJ2-5; a weak D match, TRBD1 (5 bases). This CDR3 region has 14 residues. The CDR3 sequence: CASSPRANQETQYF. CDR3 DNA: TGTGCCAGCAGCCCCAGGGCCAACCAGGAGACCCAGTACTTC.

This clonotype came up many times. The chain uses TRBV11-1 and TRBJ2-2; 10 bases are shared with TRBD2. Germline loops: CDR1 SGHAT, CDR2 FQDESV (reference sequence). With V trimmed by 1 base and J by 5 bases, 13 bases remained unmatched. The CDR3 is made up of 19 amino acids. The CDR3 here is CASSLGRGTSGIRTGELFF. CDR3 nucleotide sequence: TGTGCCAGCAGCTTAGGCCGCGGAACTAGCGGGATAAGGACCGGGGAGCTGTTTTTT.

This clonotype was detected ten times or more. J is TRBJ1-2 and V is TRBV6-5; D uncertain. Germline-derived CDR1 and CDR2 are MNHEY and SVGAGI. This CDR3 has 15 amino acids. V lost 2 bases to trimming and J lost 8 bases, with 18 bases between them. Here the CDR3 DNA reads TGTGCCAGCAGTTACCACTTATCCGATGGGAAAGGCTACACCTTC. Encoded protein: CASSYHLSDGKGYTF.

This clonotype was seen repeatedly, ten times or more. This chain joins TRBV5-5 and TRBJ1-5; a possible D gene is TRBD1 (5 bases). Germline lookup yields CDR1 SGHKS and CDR2 YYEKEE (reference sequence). V was trimmed by 4 bases and J by 1 base, leaving 9 bases between them. The length of the CDR3 is 14 residues. The CDR3 nucleotides read TGTGCCAGCAGCGTATGGGGGAGCAATCAGCCCCAGCATTTT. This sequence encodes CASSVWGSNQPQHF.